The 28 T cell receptor beta chains given below trace back to one sample, sequenced in a study of cytomegalovirus exposure and HLA in healthy donors. The PCR used 60 Vbeta and 13 Jbeta primers. Sequencing was performed with immunoSEQ multiplex PCR; in TCRdb, only in-frame clones are kept and a portion is missing. This table holds about 150,000 clones, around 85% found once. The sequenced material came from PBMCs. These receptors all come from a man aged 45-65 years in good health and CMV-seropositive.

This sequence joins TRBV28 and TRBJ1-5; 9 nucleotides agree with TRBD1. CDR1 is MDHEN and CDR2 is SYDVKM in the germline V gene. The CDR3 length is 15 residues. V trimming: 4 bases; J trimming: 7 bases; junction bases outside the gene matches: 8. The CDR3 DNA reads TGTGCCAGCAGTTGGGGACAGGGCCAAATCCAGCCCCAGCATTTT. Its protein is CASSWGQGQIQPQHF.

This chain connects TRBV6-4 to TRBJ2-3; 9 bases line up with TRBD2. Germline trimming cut 4 bases from V and 4 bases from J; bases unmatched to any gene: 3. The CDR3 contains 14 residues. CDR1 MRHNA and CDR2 SNTAGT come from the germline V gene. The CDR3 coding sequence is TGTGCCAGCAGTGCCGCGGGGGGGGCAGATACGCAGTATTTT. This gives the protein CASSAAGGADTQYF.

The rearrangement uses TRBV28 and TRBJ1-4, with 8 bases matching TRBD1. Germline-derived CDR1 and CDR2 are MDHEN and SYDVKM. V was pared by 5 bases and J by 7 bases, with 6 bases of the junction left unmatched. The CDR3 totals 14 residues. As DNA, the CDR3 is TGTGCCAGCAGTCCGGGACAGGAGCTTGAAAAACTGTTTTTT. Protein product: CASSPGQELEKLFF.

The CDR3 spells CASSLWGGRQVSAYGYTF. CDR3 DNA: TGTGCCAGCAGTTTGTGGGGAGGGAGACAGGTGTCCGCCTATGGCTACACCTTC. The J gene is TRBJ1-2, the V gene TRBV28; TRBD1 is a possible D gene (6 bases). This CDR3 has 18 amino acids. Germline values: CDR1 MDHEN, CDR2 SYDVKM. V was trimmed by 3 bases and J by 4 bases, leaving 24 bases between them.

The chain recombines TRBV6-1 with TRBJ1-6, with a tentative D call TRBD1 (5 bases). This CDR3 comprises 11 residues. CDR1 is MNHNS, CDR2 SASEGT, per germline. V gave up 4 bases and J gave up 11 bases, with 6 bases separating them. This CDR3 reads CASSAGAPLHF. The DNA for the CDR3 is TGTGCCAGCAGTGCGGGGGCACCCCTCCACTTT.

The gene calls are TRBV28 and TRBJ2-1, with 9 bases that match TRBD1. The V gene's germline CDR1 is MDHEN and CDR2 SYDVKM. Losses at the gene ends were 0 bases for V and 3 bases for J; bases not matched to a gene: 0. The CDR3 is 15 amino acids. The CDR3 is CASSLWDRGYNEQFF. CDR3 DNA sequence: TGTGCCAGCAGTTTATGGGACAGGGGCTACAATGAGCAGTTCTTC.

The V call is TRBV7-6, the J call TRBJ2-7; weak D call: TRBD2 (6 bases). CDR3 length: 15 amino acids. Germline V gene data show CDR1 as SGHVS and CDR2 as FNYEAQ. V was cut by 5 bases and J by 2 bases, with 16 bases left in between. The CDR3 loop reads CASSPEPGRPYEQYF. DNA of the CDR3: TGTGCCAGCAGCCCTGAACCCGGGAGACCCTACGAGCAGTACTTC.

V usage is TRBV5-1 and J usage is TRBJ1-1; D ambiguous. The germline V gene encodes CDR1 SGHRS and CDR2 YFSETQ. Trimming pared 0 bases from V and 7 bases from J, leaving 7 bases between. CDR3 length: 12 amino acids. The CDR3 reads CASSLGAGEAFF. CDR3 DNA: TGCGCCAGCAGCTTGGGGGCAGGTGAAGCTTTCTTT.

The V and J genes are TRBV7-6 and TRBJ2-2; D call uncertain. V was clipped by 6 bases and J by 2 bases, with 16 bases between them. Germline loops: CDR1 SGHVS, CDR2 FNYEAQ. This CDR3 has 16 residues. The CDR3 nucleotides read TGTGCCAGCAGGCCCCTCCCACACGTCAACACCGGGGAGCTGTTTTTT. This gives the protein CASRPLPHVNTGELFF. Based on the CDR3 plus reference TRBV7-6 and TRBJ2-2, the full variable domain is GAGVSQSPRYKVTKRGQDVALRCDPISGHVSLYWYRQALGQGPEFLTYFNYEAQQDKSGLPNDRFSAERPEGSISTLTIQRTEQRDSAMYRCASRPLPHVNTGELFFGEGSRLTVL.

This clone has more than one count but fewer than ten. The chain joins TRBV7-3 to TRBJ1-3; weak D call: TRBD1 (5 bases). V dropped 0 bases and J dropped 4 bases, with 10 bases sitting between them. Germline CDR1 is SGHTA and CDR2 is FQGTGA. This CDR3 spans 15 amino acids. DNA for the CDR3: TGTGCCAGCAGCTTAACGGCAGGGCTGGGAAACACCATATATTTT. Its protein is CASSLTAGLGNTIYF.

The chain is built from TRBV12-2 and TRBJ1-3; the D call in the table, TRBD1, was not verified against the DNA. TRBV12-2 is a documented pseudogene. The CDR3 is 16 amino acids. The CDR3 loop is CASRLAGQISGNTIYF. In nucleotides, the CDR3 is TGTGCAAGTCGCTTAGCGGGACAGATCTCTGGAAACACCATATATTTT.

The rearrangement joins TRBV6-5 to TRBJ1-2, with TRBD1 identical over 7 bases. The CDR3 consists of 14 residues. Trimming took 2 bases from V and 7 from J; bases not matched to a gene: 7. Per germline, CDR1 MNHEY and CDR2 SVGAGI. The CDR3 is CASSYVGGQGGYTF. Here the CDR3 DNA reads TGTGCCAGCAGTTACGTAGGGGGCCAGGGTGGCTACACCTTC.

The rearrangement uses TRBV7-3 and TRBJ1-2, with D perhaps matching TRBD1 (6 bases). The CDR3 consists of 15 residues. The V gene's germline CDR1 is SGHTA and CDR2 FQGTGA. Trimming stripped 0 bases from V and 4 bases from J, with 12 bases between. CDR3 protein: CASSLTGEQGYGYTF. Here the CDR3 DNA reads TGTGCCAGCAGCTTAACGGGGGAACAGGGCTATGGCTACACCTTC.

The gene calls are TRBV5-1 and TRBJ1-3; D is ambiguous. From germline, CDR1 is SGHRS and CDR2 YFSETQ. Trimming took 4 bases from V and 0 from J, leaving 11 bases between them. The CDR3 is 15 residues long. This CDR3 reads CASSPPDSSGNTIYF. The CDR3 DNA sequence: TGCGCCAGCAGCCCCCCCGATAGCTCTGGAAACACCATATATTTT.

V and J are TRBV6-5 and TRBJ1-4; D not certain. CDR3 size: 16 residues. Germline lookup yields CDR1 MNHEY and CDR2 SVGAGI. Trimming took off 0 bases at V and 2 bases at J, with 10 bases between the two ends. The CDR3 loop reads CASSYSLLRTNEKLFF. The CDR3 DNA follows: TGTGCCAGCAGTTACTCTCTCCTGCGGACTAATGAAAAACTGTTTTTT.

The J gene is TRBJ2-5, the V gene TRBV1; the D segment call TRBD1 is taken from the table without a DNA check. TRBV1 is described as a pseudogene. The CDR3 sequence is 16 residues long. CDR3 protein: CTSSQDGDRAEETQYF. CDR3 DNA: TGCACCAGCAGCCAAGACGGGGACAGGGCCGAAGAGACCCAGTACTTC.

This chain links TRBV6-5 with TRBJ1-1; 7 bases match TRBD1. With 2 bases clipped from V and 0 bases from J, the junction kept 3 bases outside the gene matches. Germline lookup yields CDR1 MNHEY and CDR2 SVGAGI. CDR3 size: 15 residues. The chain's CDR3 is CASSYAGGMNTEAFF. The DNA for the CDR3 is TGTGCCAGCAGTTACGCAGGGGGGATGAACACTGAAGCTTTCTTT.

This clone was observed a single time. This chain joins TRBV9 and TRBJ2-1; TRBD1 aligns across 10 bases. The CDR3 spans 16 residues. J gave up 4 bases and V 2 bases, and 6 bases lay outside the gene matches. CDR1 and CDR2 from the germline V gene are SGDLS and YYNGEE. The CDR3 nucleotides read TGTGCCAGCAGCGTCACCGGGACAGGGGTGTACAATGAGCAGTTCTTC. Translated, it gives CASSVTGTGVYNEQFF.

This sequence joins TRBV5-5 and TRBJ1-3; the D gene is possibly TRBD1 (5 bases). The ends were cut back, 7 bases at V and 4 bases at J, with 9 bases in the middle. The CDR3 length is 12 residues. From germline, CDR1 is SGHKS and CDR2 YYEKEE (reference sequence). CDR3 amino acids: CASRRDGNTIYF. The DNA for the CDR3 is TGTGCCAGCCGGAGGGACGGAAACACCATATATTTT. The complete variable domain, with remaining parts taken from reference TRBV5-5 and TRBJ1-3, reads DAGVTQSPTHLIKTRGQQVTLRCSPISGHKSVSWYQQVLGQGPQFIFQYYEKEERGRGNFPDRFSARQFPNYSSELNVNALLLGDSALYLCASRRDGNTIYFGEGSWLTVV.

The chain uses TRBV6-6 and TRBJ1-5, with 7 positions matching TRBD1. This CDR3 contains 15 residues. CDR1 MNHNY and CDR2 SVGAGI come from the germline V gene (reference sequence). V dropped 5 bases and J dropped 6; count of bases not matched to a gene: 10. CDR3 amino acids: CASSPQGLMSQPQHF. The CDR3 bases are TGTGCCAGCAGTCCACAGGGGTTAATGAGTCAGCCCCAGCATTTT.

J is TRBJ2-7 and V is TRBV7-9, with D unresolved. The CDR3 spans 12 residues. Germline CDR1 SEHNR, CDR2 FQNEAQ (reference sequence). With 4 bases removed from V and 6 bases from J, the gap between germline ends came to 10 bases. Here the CDR3 DNA reads TGTGCCAGCAGCTCCTCTGCGTCCGAGCAGTACTTC. Protein product: CASSSSASEQYF.

The V gene is TRBV14, the J gene TRBJ2-7; D not resolved. The V and J ends lost 5 bases and 5 bases respectively, with 16 bases between them. This CDR3 is 14 amino acids long. Germline values: CDR1 SGHDN, CDR2 FVKESK. The CDR3, as DNA: TGTGCCAGCAGCTTATTCGACAATCTCCACGAGCAGTACTTC. Protein: CASSLFDNLHEQYF.

The gene calls are TRBV18 and TRBJ2-4; D possibly corresponds to TRBD1 (5 bases). The germline V and J ends were trimmed by 4 bases and 1 base, with 8 bases remaining between them. Germline CDR1 reads KGHSH; CDR2 reads LQKENI. There are 14 residues in the CDR3. The CDR3 here is CASSQGMAKNIQYF. The CDR3 bases are TGTGCCAGCTCACAGGGGATGGCCAAAAACATTCAGTACTTC.

This chain joins TRBV28 and TRBJ1-5, with 12 bases identical to TRBD1. The CDR3 has 15 amino acids. Trimming at V came to 6 bases and at J to 7 bases, leaving 7 bases not matched to a gene. Germline CDR1 MDHEN, CDR2 SYDVKM. The CDR3 is CASSSGQGAQQPQHF. The CDR3, as DNA: TGTGCCAGCAGCTCGGGACAGGGGGCTCAGCAGCCCCAGCATTTT.

This chain joins TRBV11-1 and TRBJ1-5; D remains ambiguous. The CDR3 sequence is 13 residues long. V was cut by 1 base and J by 5 bases, with 6 bases left in between. Germline CDR1 is SGHAT and CDR2 is FQDESV (reference sequence). The CDR3 coding sequence is TGTGCCAGCAGCTTAGACACATATCAGCCCCAGCATTTT. Translation: CASSLDTYQPQHF. Drawing the rest from reference TRBV11-1 and TRBJ1-5, the complete variable domain is EAEVAQSPRYKITEKSQAVAFWCDPISGHATLYWYRQILGQGPELLVQFQDESVVDDSQLPKDRFSAERLKGVDSTLKIQPAELGDSAMYLCASSLDTYQPQHFGDGTRLSIL.

This chain uses TRBV2 with TRBJ1-4; no reliable D call. This CDR3 spans 12 amino acids. The ends were cut back, 7 bases at V and 8 bases at J, with 11 bases in the middle. CDR1 SNHLY and CDR2 FYNNEI come from the germline V gene. The CDR3 here is CASKRAMEKLFF. In DNA form, the CDR3 reads TGTGCCAGCAAGAGGGCCATGGAAAAACTGTTTTTT. The complete variable domain, with remaining parts taken from reference TRBV2 and TRBJ1-4, reads EPEVTQTPSHQVTQMGQEVILRCVPISNHLYFYWYRQILGQKVEFLVSFYNNEISEKSEIFDDQFSVERPDGSNFTLKIRSTKLEDSAMYFCASKRAMEKLFFGSGTQLSVL.

The sample holds a few counts of this clone. V gene TRBV11-2 combines with J gene TRBJ1-2, with a tentative D call TRBD1 (5 bases). CDR3 length: 14 amino acids. Trimming pared 5 bases from V and 8 bases from J, leaving 18 bases between. CDR1 is SGHAT, CDR2 FQNNGV, per germline. The CDR3 spells CASSHLGGVKGYTF. CDR3 DNA sequence: TGTGCCAGCAGCCATCTCGGGGGGGTAAAGGGCTACACCTTC.

The chain combines TRBV6-6 with TRBJ2-3, with 8 bases matching TRBD2. V shed 8 bases, J shed 5 bases, and the junction held 6 bases outside the gene matches. CDR1 and CDR2 (germline): MNHNY, SVGAGI (reference sequence). The CDR3 spans 13 residues. CDR3 region: CASQAGGRDTQYF. The CDR3 nucleotides read TGTGCCAGCCAGGCGGGAGGAAGAGATACGCAGTATTTT.